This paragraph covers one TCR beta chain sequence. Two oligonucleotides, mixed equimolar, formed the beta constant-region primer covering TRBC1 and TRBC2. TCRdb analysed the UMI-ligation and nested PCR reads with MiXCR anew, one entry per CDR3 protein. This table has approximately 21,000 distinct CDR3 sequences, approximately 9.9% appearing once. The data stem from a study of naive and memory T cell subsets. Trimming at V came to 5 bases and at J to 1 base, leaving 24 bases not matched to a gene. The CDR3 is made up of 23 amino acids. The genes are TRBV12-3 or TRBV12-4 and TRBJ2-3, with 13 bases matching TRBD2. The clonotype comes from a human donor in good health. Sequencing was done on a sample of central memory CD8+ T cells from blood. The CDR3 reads CASSHTGWNRTSGRKYGTDTQYF. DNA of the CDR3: TGTGCCAGCAGTCATACAGGGTGGAATAGGACTAGCGGGAGAAAATACGGCACAGATACGCAGTATTTT.